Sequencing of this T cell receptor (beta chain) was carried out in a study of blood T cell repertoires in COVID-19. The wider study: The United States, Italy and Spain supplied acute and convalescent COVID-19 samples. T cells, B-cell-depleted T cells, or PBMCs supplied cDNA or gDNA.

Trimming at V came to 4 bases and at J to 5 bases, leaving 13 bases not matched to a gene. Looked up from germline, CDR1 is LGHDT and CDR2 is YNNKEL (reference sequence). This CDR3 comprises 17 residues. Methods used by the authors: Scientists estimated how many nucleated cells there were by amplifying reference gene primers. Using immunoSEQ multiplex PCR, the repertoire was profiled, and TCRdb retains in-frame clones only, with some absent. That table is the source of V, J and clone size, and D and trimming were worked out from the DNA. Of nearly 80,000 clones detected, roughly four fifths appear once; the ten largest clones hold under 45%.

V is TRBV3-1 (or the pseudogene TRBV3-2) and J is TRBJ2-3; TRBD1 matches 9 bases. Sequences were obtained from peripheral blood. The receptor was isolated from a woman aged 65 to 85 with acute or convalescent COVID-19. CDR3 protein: CASSPLGTGGSKDTQYF. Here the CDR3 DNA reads TGTGCCAGCAGCCCCCTAGGAACAGGGGGCTCGAAAGATACGCAGTATTTT.